This T cell receptor beta chain was profiled in a study of blood T cell repertoires in COVID-19. This CDR3 spans 12 amino acids. Trimming left V 5 bases short and J 3 bases short, with 5 bases between. Generated by immunoSEQ multiplex PCR, the TCRdb table keeps only in-frame clones and is missing some. Of 110,000 or so clones in the sample, around 83% are singletons; the top ten hold approximately 5%. V is TRBV12-3 or TRBV12-4 and J is TRBJ1-3; no definite D call. The sequenced sample was peripheral blood. This sequence was found in a woman between 55 and 75 years old with COVID-19, enrolled during active disease. For the CDR3, the DNA is TGTGCCAGCAGTCTTCGTGGAAACACCATATATTTT. Translation gives CASSLRGNTIYF.